This TCR beta chain was recorded in a study of CD8+ T cells in alopecia areata. Regarding the study as a whole: An increase in clonality over normal scalp was evident in lesional scalp, especially alopecia totalis/universalis. Scalp sequencing also captures normal skin's resident alphabeta T cells.

The ends were cut back, 6 bases at V and 5 bases at J, with 19 bases in the middle. Germline CDR1 reads SGHAT; CDR2 reads FQNNGV. This CDR3 comprises 15 residues. Alopecia areata patients provided lesional scalp punch biopsies and peripheral blood, both collected for the study. RNA was extracted and reverse transcribed into cDNA as the sequencing template. This table comes from immunoSEQ multiplex PCR, and its TCRdb copy is limited to in-frame clones, with some not included. Among some 170,000 clones listed, 50% to 60% were seen once. With regard to this clone: Its antigen is not identified.

The TCR was taken from a human donor with alopecia areata. The input for sequencing was CD4+ T cells sorted from blood, taken at week 0. The gene calls are TRBV11-2 and TRBJ2-5, with a possible D match to TRBD1 (6 bases). The CDR3: CASRTYLGQGETQYF. The CDR3 DNA reads as TGTGCCAGCAGAACTTACTTGGGGCAGGGGGAGACCCAGTACTTC.